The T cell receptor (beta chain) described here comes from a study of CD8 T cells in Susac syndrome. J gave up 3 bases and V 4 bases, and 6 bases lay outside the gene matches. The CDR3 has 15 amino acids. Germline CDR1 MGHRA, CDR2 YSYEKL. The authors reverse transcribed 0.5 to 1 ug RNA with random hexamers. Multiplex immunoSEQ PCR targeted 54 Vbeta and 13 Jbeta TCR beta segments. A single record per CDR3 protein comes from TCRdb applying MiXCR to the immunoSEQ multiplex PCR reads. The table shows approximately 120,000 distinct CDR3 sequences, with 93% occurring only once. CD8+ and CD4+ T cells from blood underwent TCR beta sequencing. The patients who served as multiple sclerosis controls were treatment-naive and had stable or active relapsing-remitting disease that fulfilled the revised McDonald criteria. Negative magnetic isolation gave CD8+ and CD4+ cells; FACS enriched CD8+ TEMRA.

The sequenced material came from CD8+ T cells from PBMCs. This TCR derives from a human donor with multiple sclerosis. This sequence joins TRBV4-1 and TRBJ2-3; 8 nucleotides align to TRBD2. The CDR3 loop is CASSLIREGTDTQYF. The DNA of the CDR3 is TGCGCCAGCAGCCTGATACGGGAGGGAACAGATACGCAGTATTTT.